The 5 T cell receptor beta chains presented below share a single source sample, sequenced in a study of cytomegalovirus exposure and HLA in healthy donors. Only in-frame clones appear in the TCRdb table, and some are missing; sequencing was by immunoSEQ multiplex PCR. The sample includes 150,000 to 200,000 clones, roughly 85% of them seen just once. The sequenced sample consisted of PBMCs. The receptors derive from a man in his late teens or twenties in good health and CMV-seropositive.

The chain carries TRBV4-1 and TRBJ1-2, with no clear D. V lost 0 bases, J lost 10 bases, and 12 bases lay in between. In germline, CDR1 is MGHRA, CDR2 YSYEKL. CDR3 size: 13 residues. The DNA for the CDR3 is TGCGCCAGCAGCCAAGAGTCACAGTCTTACTACACCTTC. The encoded protein is CASSQESQSYYTF.

The chain joins TRBV13 to TRBJ2-2, with 9 bases lining up with TRBD1. V shed 5 bases, J shed 0 bases, and the junction held 7 bases outside the gene matches. CDR3 length equals 17 residues. Germline lookup yields CDR1 PRHDT and CDR2 FYEKMQ (reference sequence). Here the CDR3 DNA reads TGTGCCAGCAGCCCCCTTCGGACAGGGGCGAACACCGGGGAGCTGTTTTTT. Residues: CASSPLRTGANTGELFF.

This chain joins TRBV7-8 and TRBJ2-5, with D possibly matching TRBD2 (5 bases). Germline CDR1 is SGHVS and CDR2 is FQNEAQ. Between the trimmed V and J ends, which lost 4 bases and 4 bases, there was a span of 19 bases. The CDR3 loop spans 16 amino acids. The CDR3 DNA reads as TGTGCCAGCAGCTCGCACCGGGATTATTTTCGAGAGACCCAGTACTTC. Its protein product is CASSSHRDYFRETQYF.

V gene TRBV4-1 combines with J gene TRBJ2-7; 9 bases align to TRBD2. Trimming took 2 bases from V and 0 from J; bases not matched to a gene: 2. The CDR3 has 15 amino acids. In germline, CDR1 is MGHRA, CDR2 YSYEKL. CDR3 sequence: CASSQPTSGSYEQYF. In DNA, the CDR3 is TGCGCCAGCAGCCAACCGACTAGCGGCTCCTACGAGCAGTACTTC.

The V and J genes are TRBV7-9 and TRBJ2-1; TRBD1 might be the D (6 bases). V lost 5 bases, J lost 2 bases, and 13 bases lay in between. The CDR3 totals 15 residues. CDR1 is SEHNR, CDR2 FQNEAQ, per germline (reference sequence). The DNA for the CDR3 is TGTGCCAGCAGCCCGACAGGAGGACCCTACAATGAGCAGTTCTTC. Its translation: CASSPTGGPYNEQFF. Variable domain in full (rest from reference TRBV7-9 and TRBJ2-1): DTGVSQNPRHKITKRGQNVTFRCDPISEHNRLYWYRQTLGQGPEFLTYFQNEAQLEKSRLLSDRFSAERPKGSFSTLEIQRTEQGDSAMYLCASSPTGGPYNEQFFGPGTRLTVL.